This passage covers 27 T cell receptor beta chains from one sample sequenced in a study of T cells after yellow fever vaccination. In TCRdb, the 5' RACE reads were re-called with MiXCR into one record per CDR3 protein. The sample lists some 69,000 distinct CDR3 sequences, 4.5% to 7.5% occurring once. This material consisted of CD4+ T cells sorted from PBMCs, taken approximately 15 days after the first yellow fever vaccination. The receptor source for this set is a man aged 18 to 30 who received the YFV17D yellow fever vaccine.

This clonotype was seen at least ten times. This chain joins TRBV10-3 and TRBJ1-5; 7 bases line up with TRBD1. CDR3 length: 13 residues. Germline V gene sequence: CDR1 ENHRY, CDR2 SYGVKD. V lost 8 bases, J lost 2 bases, and 3 bases stayed unmatched. The CDR3 sequence: CAIGGTGNQPQHF. As DNA, the CDR3 is TGTGCCATCGGAGGGACAGGCAATCAGCCCCAGCATTTT.

Ten or more counts support this clonotype. The rearrangement joins TRBV7-2 to TRBJ2-1, with D maybe TRBD2 (7 bases). With 1 base removed from V and 7 bases from J, the gap between germline ends came to 17 bases. Germline lookup yields CDR1 SGHTA and CDR2 FQGNSA. This CDR3 is 16 amino acids long. CDR3 protein: CASSLETGLGGNEQFF. The CDR3 region has the DNA TGTGCCAGCAGCTTAGAGACCGGACTAGGGGGAAATGAGCAGTTCTTC.

This clonotype was observed at least ten times. The chain employs TRBV7-9 and TRBJ2-7, with TRBD2 matching over 8 bases. This CDR3 comprises 14 residues. The V gene end was trimmed by 3 bases and the J gene end by 0 bases; junction bases not matched to a gene: 1. Germline V lookup: CDR1 SEHNR, CDR2 FQNEAQ (reference sequence). As DNA, the CDR3 is TGTGCCAGCAGCTTCGGGGGGGGCTCCTACGAGCAGTACGTC. Its protein is CASSFGGGSYEQYV.

This clonotype was detected ten times or more. The rearrangement links TRBV12-3 or TRBV12-4 to TRBJ2-1; D not resolved. Trimming stripped 5 bases from V and 0 bases from J, with 11 bases between. The CDR3 spans 15 residues. The CDR3 DNA reads TGTGCCAGCAGTACCCCCCACCGCTCCTACAATGAGCAGTTCTTC. Translation gives CASSTPHRSYNEQFF.

On this clonotype: A much larger clone lies one base from this, so it may be a read error. CDR3 region: CASSPGARNTEAFF. The DNA of the CDR3 is TGTGCCAGCTCACCAGGGGCGAGGAACACTGAAGCTTTCTTT. This sequence joins TRBV18 and TRBJ1-1, with a tentative D call TRBD1 (5 bases). The CDR3 spans 14 residues. Trimming stripped 2 bases from V and 1 base from J, with 8 bases between. Germline assignment: CDR1 KGHSH and CDR2 LQKENI. The full variable domain, with the rest looked up from reference TRBV18 and TRBJ1-1, is NAGVMQNPRHLVRRRGQEARLRCSPMKGHSHVYWYRQLPEEGLKFMVYLQKENIIDESGMPKERFSAEFPKEGPSILRIQQVVRGDSAAYFCASSPGARNTEAFFGQGTRLTVV.

This clonotype occurred many times. The chain has TRBV27 and TRBJ1-5; maybe TRBD1 (6 bases). Per the germline V gene, CDR1 is MNHEY and CDR2 is SMNVEV (reference sequence). The CDR3 has 15 amino acids. The V and J ends lost 5 bases and 7 bases respectively, with 18 bases between them. The CDR3 loop reads CASSPQPGGQQPQHF. CDR3 in DNA: TGTGCCAGCAGTCCACAACCCGGGGGGCAACAGCCCCAGCATTTT.

The chain is built from TRBV7-3 and TRBJ1-2; 12 bases are shared with TRBD1. V lost 4 bases and J lost 7; bases outside the gene matches: 10. The length of the CDR3 is 16 residues. Germline V lookup: CDR1 SGHTA, CDR2 FQGTGA. The CDR3 is CASSSGTGGPLGGYTF. For the CDR3, the DNA is TGTGCCAGCAGCTCCGGGACAGGGGGCCCCTTAGGTGGCTACACCTTC. Variable domain in full (rest from reference TRBV7-3 and TRBJ1-2): GAGVSQTPSNKVTEKGKYVELRCDPISGHTALYWYRQSLGQGPEFLIYFQGTGAADDSGLPNDRFFAVRPEGSVSTLKIQRTERGDSAVYLCASSSGTGGPLGGYTFGSGTRLTVV.

This clonotype was seen repeatedly, ten times or more. The V gene is TRBV7-9, the J gene TRBJ1-1; D unclear. The CDR3 extends over 14 amino acids. Germline V CDR1 and CDR2: SEHNR, FQNEAQ (reference sequence). Trimming removed 5 bases at V and 2 bases at J, with 12 bases between. CDR3 sequence reads: CASSRGLLNTEAFF. The CDR3 DNA reads TGTGCCAGCAGCCGCGGACTCCTAAACACTGAAGCTTTCTTT. The whole variable domain, filled in from reference TRBV7-9 and TRBJ1-1, reads DTGVSQNPRHKITKRGQNVTFRCDPISEHNRLYWYRQTLGQGPEFLTYFQNEAQLEKSRLLSDRFSAERPKGSFSTLEIQRTEQGDSAMYLCASSRGLLNTEAFFGQGTRLTVV.

In its sample, this clonotype was seen many times. The V gene is TRBV24-1, the J gene TRBJ2-2; weak D call: TRBD1 (6 bases). There are 16 residues in the CDR3. Germline V gene lookup returns CDR1 KGHDR and CDR2 SFDVKD. The V gene lost 7 bases and the J gene lost 2 bases, with 16 bases spanning the gap. In nucleotides, the CDR3 is TGTGCCACCAGCCGGGACATACCAATCAACACCGGGGAGCTGTTTTTT. Residues: CATSRDIPINTGELFF.

This clonotype was counted many times. V and J are TRBV5-1 and TRBJ2-3; D is undetermined. Looked up from germline, CDR1 is SGHRS and CDR2 is YFSETQ. This CDR3 region has 14 residues. V dropped 0 bases and J dropped 0 bases, with 5 bases sitting between them. This CDR3 reads CASSLDASTDTQYF. CDR3 DNA sequence: TGCGCCAGCAGCTTGGATGCAAGCACAGATACGCAGTATTTT.

This clonotype has at least ten counts. The chain employs TRBV7-2 and TRBJ1-5, with a possible D match to TRBD1 (5 bases). The germline V and J ends were trimmed by 5 bases and 6 bases, with 14 bases remaining between them. CDR3 size: 14 residues. The germline V gene encodes CDR1 SGHTA and CDR2 FQGNSA. The CDR3 coding sequence is TGTGCCAGCAGCCAGGGTCTTACTGGTCAGCCCCAGCATTTT. Translation gives CASSQGLTGQPQHF.

At least ten counts were recorded for this clonotype. The J gene is TRBJ2-1, the V gene TRBV9, with D possibly TRBD1 on 6 matching bases. V shed 2 bases and J shed 7 bases, with 16 bases lying between them. CDR3 size: 15 residues. Looked up from germline, CDR1 is SGDLS and CDR2 is YYNGEE. CDR3 bases: TGTGCCAGCAGCGTCCATCAGGGGAAGGGTAATGAGCAGTTCTTC. It specifies CASSVHQGKGNEQFF.

This clonotype was observed many times. The chain combines TRBV7-9 with TRBJ1-3, with D unresolved. Germline V gene data show CDR1 as SEHNR and CDR2 as FQNEAQ (reference sequence). The CDR3 contains 15 residues. Trimming removed 2 bases at V and 0 bases at J, with 8 bases between. CDR3 protein: CASSLNLRSGNTIYF. The DNA for the CDR3 is TGTGCCAGCAGCTTAAACCTTCGCTCTGGAAACACCATATATTTT. Full variable domain (outside the CDR3, taken from reference TRBV7-9 and TRBJ1-3): DTGVSQNPRHKITKRGQNVTFRCDPISEHNRLYWYRQTLGQGPEFLTYFQNEAQLEKSRLLSDRFSAERPKGSFSTLEIQRTEQGDSAMYLCASSLNLRSGNTIYFGEGSWLTVV.

This clonotype was seen at least ten times. The chain carries TRBV6-5 and TRBJ1-2; TRBD1 matches 7 bases. Germline trimming cut 6 bases from V and 4 bases from J; bases unmatched to any gene: 14. CDR1 is MNHEY and CDR2 is SVGAGI in the germline V gene. The length of the CDR3 is 16 residues. In nucleotides, the CDR3 is TGTGCCAGCAGGCGCGACAGACAGGGAGGCGTCTATGGCTACACCTTC. Translated: CASRRDRQGGVYGYTF.

This clonotype showed up many times. The chain employs TRBV2 and TRBJ2-1; D uncertain. Germline lookup yields CDR1 SNHLY and CDR2 FYNNEI. V lost 1 base and J 7 bases, leaving 5 bases between the germline ends. The CDR3 runs 12 residues. The DNA for the CDR3 is TGTGCCAGCAGTGAAGACGCTAATGAGCAGTTCTTC. Translating it yields CASSEDANEQFF.

This clonotype was observed many times. The chain links TRBV20-1 to TRBJ2-1, with 8 bases lining up with TRBD1. Germline V gives CDR1 DFQATT, CDR2 SNEGSKA (reference sequence). The CDR3 extends over 12 amino acids. V shed 4 bases and J 6 bases; nucleotides not matched to a gene: 2. The CDR3 nucleotides read TGCAGTGCTAACGACAGGGGCAATGAGCAGTTCTTC. It yields the protein CSANDRGNEQFF.

This clonotype was observed at least ten times. The CDR3 loop is CASSFSGTGVYNEQFF. In nucleotides, the CDR3 is TGTGCCAGCAGTTTCTCCGGGACAGGGGTCTACAATGAGCAGTTCTTC. This chain connects TRBV12-3 or TRBV12-4 to TRBJ2-1; 10 bases are a match to TRBD1. The CDR3 extends over 16 amino acids. V lost 3 bases, J lost 3 bases, and 5 bases stayed unmatched.

This clonotype has a count of ten or more. This chain joins TRBV5-6 and TRBJ1-3, with D hard to call. Trimming cost V 4 bases and J 7 bases, with 9 bases left between them. This CDR3 has 12 residues. The germline V gene encodes CDR1 SGHDT and CDR2 YYEEEE. The CDR3 DNA sequence: TGTGCCAGCAGCATTTCGGGGAACACCATATATTTT. It encodes CASSISGNTIYF. The full variable domain, with the rest looked up from reference TRBV5-6 and TRBJ1-3, is DAGVTQSPTHLIKTRGQQVTLRCSPKSGHDTVSWYQQALGQGPQFIFQYYEEEERQRGNFPDRFSGHQFPNYSSELNVNALLLGDSALYLCASSISGNTIYFGEGSWLTVV.

This clonotype has a count of ten or more. In DNA form, the CDR3 reads TGCAGTGCTAGCTTTCAACCGCTTCCTAATGAGCAGTTCTTC. It specifies CSASFQPLPNEQFF. The rearrangement uses TRBV20-1 and TRBJ2-1; no reliable D call. There are 14 residues in the CDR3. Trimming removed 3 bases at V and 7 bases at J, with 16 bases between. Germline CDR1 reads DFQATT; CDR2 reads SNEGSKA (reference sequence).

This clonotype was seen a handful of times. The chain is built from TRBV28 and TRBJ2-7, with 8 bases identical to TRBD1. This CDR3 contains 15 residues. J lost 4 bases, V lost 5 bases, and 10 bases had no gene match. The germline V gene encodes CDR1 MDHEN and CDR2 SYDVKM. The DNA of the CDR3 is TGTGCCAGCAGTGAATCGGGGACAGGCCTTTACGAGCAGTACGTC. The encoded protein is CASSESGTGLYEQYV.

This clonotype came up many times. This chain uses TRBV5-1 with TRBJ2-3; 10 bases fit TRBD2. The J segment lost 2 bases and the V segment lost 4 bases, leaving 7 bases of the junction unmatched. CDR1 and CDR2 from the germline V gene are SGHRS and YFSETQ. This CDR3 has 16 amino acids. The DNA of the CDR3 is TGCGCCAGCAGCATAGCGGGGGGACCTTCCACAGATACGCAGTATTTT. Translating it yields CASSIAGGPSTDTQYF.

The table lists this clonotype with many counts. One end of the junction fails to match germline, which may point to a read error. In DNA, the CDR3 is TGCAGTGCCAGAGAAGGGGGTAGGGGGAATGAAAAACTGTTTTTT. Amino acid sequence: CSAREGGRGNEKLFF. The rearrangement links TRBV20-1 to TRBJ1-4; a weak D match, TRBD1 (6 bases). Germline-derived CDR1 and CDR2 are DFQATT and SNEGSKA (reference sequence). This CDR3 has 15 amino acids.

This clonotype was seen many times. The chain uses TRBV6-4 and TRBJ2-3, with D possibly TRBD2 on 6 matching bases. The CDR3 extends over 15 amino acids. Germline V CDR1 and CDR2: MRHNA, SNTAGT. V was pared by 2 bases and J by 2 bases, with 11 bases between. The CDR3 here is CASSDGERVTDTQYF. DNA for the CDR3: TGTGCCAGCAGTGACGGGGAGCGGGTCACAGATACGCAGTATTTT.

Comment on this clonotype: This may be a read error: a much more frequent sequence differs by one nucleotide. The V call is TRBV7-2, the J call TRBJ2-1; 16 bases agree with TRBD2. The V gene end was trimmed by 5 bases and the J gene end by 2 bases; junction bases not matched to a gene: 3. Looked up from germline, CDR1 is SGHTA and CDR2 is FQGNSA. The CDR3 spans 17 residues. The CDR3 spells CASSGTSGGGPYNEQFF. The DNA of the CDR3 is TGTGCCAGCAGCGGGACTAGCGGGGGGGGCCCCTACAATGAGCAGTTCTTC.

This clonotype was recorded many times. This CDR3 is CASSIYRGQLYEQYF. In DNA form, the CDR3 reads TGTGCCAGTAGTATTTACAGGGGGCAACTCTACGAGCAGTACTTC. J is TRBJ2-7 and V is TRBV19; 9 nucleotides agree with TRBD1. Unmatched junction bases numbered 6, after V lost 3 bases and J lost 3 bases. This CDR3 has 15 residues. The germline CDR1 and CDR2 sequences are LNHDA and SQIVND (reference sequence).

This clonotype was picked up many times. DNA for the CDR3: TGTGCCAGCAGCTACTCAGGGGTAACTGGAAACACCATATATTTT. It codes for CASSYSGVTGNTIYF. The J gene is TRBJ1-3, the V gene TRBV7-9; weak D call: TRBD1 (6 bases). Trimming left V 4 bases short and J 2 bases short, with 12 bases between. Germline CDR1 reads SEHNR; CDR2 reads FQNEAQ (reference sequence). The CDR3 contains 15 residues.

This clonotype was observed at least ten times. The genes are TRBV4-1 and TRBJ2-1; TRBD2 agrees at 10 bases. The CDR3 runs to 16 residues. The germline V gene encodes CDR1 MGHRA and CDR2 YSYEKL. The J segment lost 4 bases and the V segment lost 0 bases, leaving 3 bases of the junction unmatched. The CDR3 reads CASSQEELAGYNEQFF. The DNA of the CDR3 is TGCGCCAGCAGCCAAGAGGAACTAGCGGGGTACAATGAGCAGTTCTTC.